The entry below describes one T cell receptor beta chain. This sample was included in a study of blood T cell repertoires in COVID-19. Background on the study: Samples came from the United States, Italy and Spain, spanning acute and convalescent COVID-19. From T cells, B-cell-depleted T cells, or PBMCs came the material, which was cDNA or gDNA.

Authors' processing steps: Reference gene primers were amplified, and this amplification served to estimate nucleated cell counts. Using immunoSEQ multiplex PCR, the repertoire was profiled, and TCRdb retains in-frame clones only, with some absent. That table is the source of V, J and clone size, and D and trimming were worked out from the DNA. Among 60,000 to 65,000 clones listed, approximately 80% were seen once. The length of the CDR3 is 18 residues. Germline loops: CDR1 MDHEN, CDR2 SYDVKM. Trimming cost V 5 bases and J 5 bases; bases outside gene matches: 16. The chain couples TRBV28 to TRBJ2-7, with 12 nucleotides matching TRBD1. Sequencing was done on a sample of peripheral blood. This receptor was taken from a woman aged 80 or over with acute or convalescent COVID-19. CDR3: CASSRAGTGGPSFHEQYF. The CDR3 DNA sequence: TGTGCCAGCAGTCGAGCCGGGACAGGGGGCCCTAGTTTCCACGAGCAGTACTTC.